This paragraph covers one T cell receptor beta chain sequence. The record originates from a study of technical replicates of blood from a few donors. Generated by immunoSEQ multiplex PCR, the TCRdb table keeps only in-frame clones and is missing some. The table includes 60,000 to 85,000 clones, around 95% detected once. Germline lookup yields CDR1 SGHAT and CDR2 FQNNGV. The CDR3 covers 14 residues. V shed 7 bases, J shed 7 bases, and the junction held 11 bases outside the gene matches. The chain has TRBV11-2 and TRBJ2-7, with 9 bases lining up with TRBD1. Sequencing was performed on T cells isolated from PBMCs. The sequence derives from a human donor in good health. CDR3 loop: CASNSGVGTGEQYF. DNA for the CDR3: TGTGCCAGCAACTCCGGTGTAGGGACAGGGGAGCAGTACTTC.